The clone carrying this T cell receptor (beta chain) appeared a few times. Its antigen is unknown. These data come from a study of CD8 T cells in ankylosing spondylitis. Germline loops: CDR1 SEHNR, CDR2 FQNEAQ (reference sequence). The V gene lost 1 base and the J gene lost 3 bases, with 6 bases spanning the gap. The CDR3 runs 13 residues. Study conclusions and caveats: CD8+ by phenotype, disease-linked clones were relatively rare in peripheral blood. Disease-associated clones were reportedly significantly overrepresented in matched ankylosing spondylitis synovial fluid. For ankylosing spondylitis blood, a TCR beta motif of about 8 highly homologous variants appeared characteristic.

Quantitative 5'-RACE with molecular barcodes produced the TCR beta libraries. TCRdb itself ran the 5' RACE reads through MiXCR, one entry per CDR3 protein. The data contain fewer than 500,000 distinct CDR3 sequences, 25% to 30% of them singletons. Sequenced input: blood, either unsorted or a sorted T cell fraction (not recorded which). The source is a male donor with ankylosing spondylitis. This chain joins TRBV7-9 and TRBJ1-2; no definite D call. The CDR3 sequence is CASSLDTDYGYTF. The CDR3 DNA reads as TGTGCCAGCAGCTTAGATACGGACTATGGCTACACCTTC.